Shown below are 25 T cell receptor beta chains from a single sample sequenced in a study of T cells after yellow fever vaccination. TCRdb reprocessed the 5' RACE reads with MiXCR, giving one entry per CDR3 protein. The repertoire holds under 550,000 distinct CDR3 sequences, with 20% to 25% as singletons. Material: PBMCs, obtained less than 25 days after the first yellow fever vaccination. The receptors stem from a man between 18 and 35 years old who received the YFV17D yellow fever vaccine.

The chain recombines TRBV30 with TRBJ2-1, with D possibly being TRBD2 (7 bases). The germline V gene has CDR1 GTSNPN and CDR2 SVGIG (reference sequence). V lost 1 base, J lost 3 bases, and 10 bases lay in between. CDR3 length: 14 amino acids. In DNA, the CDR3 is TGTGCCTGGAGTGGGGGGGGGCACTACAATGAGCAGTTCTTC. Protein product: CAWSGGGHYNEQFF.

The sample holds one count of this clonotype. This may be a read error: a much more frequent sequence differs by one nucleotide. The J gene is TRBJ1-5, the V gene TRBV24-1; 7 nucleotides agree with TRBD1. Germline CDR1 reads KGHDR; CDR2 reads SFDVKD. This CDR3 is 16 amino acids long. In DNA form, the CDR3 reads TGTTCCACCAGTGATTTGGGAGACAGGGGCAATCAGCCCCAGCATTTT. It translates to CSTSDLGDRGNQPQHF.

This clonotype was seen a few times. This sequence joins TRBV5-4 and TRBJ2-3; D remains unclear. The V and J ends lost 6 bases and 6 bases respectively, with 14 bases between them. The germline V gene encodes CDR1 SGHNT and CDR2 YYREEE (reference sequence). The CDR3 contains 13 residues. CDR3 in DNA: TGTGCCAGCACTCAAAGGGAAGTGGATACGCAGTATTTT. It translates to CASTQREVDTQYF. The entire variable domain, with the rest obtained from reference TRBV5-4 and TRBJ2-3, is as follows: ETGVTQSPTHLIKTRGQQVTLRCSSQSGHNTVSWYQQALGQGPQFIFQYYREEENGRGNFPPRFSGLQFPNYSSELNVNALELDDSALYLCASTQREVDTQYFGPGTRLTVL.

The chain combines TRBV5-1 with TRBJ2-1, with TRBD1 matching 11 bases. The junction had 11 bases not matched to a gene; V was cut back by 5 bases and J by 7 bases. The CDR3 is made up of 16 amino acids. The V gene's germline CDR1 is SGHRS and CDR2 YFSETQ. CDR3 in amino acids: CASRRTSGQGENEQFF. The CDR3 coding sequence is TGCGCCAGCAGGAGAACGTCGGGACAGGGGGAGAATGAGCAGTTCTTC.

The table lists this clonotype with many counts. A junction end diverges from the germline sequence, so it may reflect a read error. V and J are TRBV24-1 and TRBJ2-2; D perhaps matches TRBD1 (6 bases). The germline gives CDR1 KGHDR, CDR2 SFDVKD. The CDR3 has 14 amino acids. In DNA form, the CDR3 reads TGTGCGACCAGGGGACGTTCGAACACCGGGGAGCTGTTTTTT. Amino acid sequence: CATRGRSNTGELFF.

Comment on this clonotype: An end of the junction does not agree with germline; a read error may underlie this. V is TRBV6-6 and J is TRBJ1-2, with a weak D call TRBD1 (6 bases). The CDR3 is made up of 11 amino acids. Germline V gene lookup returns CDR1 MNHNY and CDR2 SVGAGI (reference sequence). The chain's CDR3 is CASSYSRTAGF. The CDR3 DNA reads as TGTGCCAGCAGCTATTCCCGGACAGCGGGCTTC.

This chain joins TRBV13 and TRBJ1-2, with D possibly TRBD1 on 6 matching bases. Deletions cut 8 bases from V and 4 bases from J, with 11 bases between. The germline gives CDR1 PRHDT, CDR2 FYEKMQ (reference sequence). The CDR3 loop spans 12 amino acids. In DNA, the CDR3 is TGTGCCAGCGGGGGGCAGGCCTATGGCTACACCTTC. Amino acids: CASGGQAYGYTF.

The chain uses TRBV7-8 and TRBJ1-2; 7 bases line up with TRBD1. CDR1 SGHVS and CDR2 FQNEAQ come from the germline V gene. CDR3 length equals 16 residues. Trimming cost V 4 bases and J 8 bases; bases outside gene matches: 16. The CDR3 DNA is TGTGCCAGCAGCTCGGACAGGCAGCTCCCAAGGGAGGGCTACACCTTC. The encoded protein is CASSSDRQLPREGYTF.

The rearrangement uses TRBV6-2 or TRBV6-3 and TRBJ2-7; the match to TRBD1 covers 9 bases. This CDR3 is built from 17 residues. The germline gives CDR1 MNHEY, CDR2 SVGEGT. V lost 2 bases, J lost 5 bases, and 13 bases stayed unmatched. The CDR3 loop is CASSYPRRGQGVHEQYV. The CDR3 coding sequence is TGTGCCAGCAGTTACCCTCGCCGGGGACAGGGTGTCCACGAGCAGTACGTC.

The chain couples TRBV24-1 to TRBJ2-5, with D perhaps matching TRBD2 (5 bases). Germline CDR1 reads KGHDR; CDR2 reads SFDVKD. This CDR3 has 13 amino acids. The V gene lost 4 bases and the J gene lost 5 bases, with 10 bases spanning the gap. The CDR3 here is CATSEPGIETQYF. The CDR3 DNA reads TGTGCCACCAGTGAACCGGGGATCGAGACCCAGTACTTC.

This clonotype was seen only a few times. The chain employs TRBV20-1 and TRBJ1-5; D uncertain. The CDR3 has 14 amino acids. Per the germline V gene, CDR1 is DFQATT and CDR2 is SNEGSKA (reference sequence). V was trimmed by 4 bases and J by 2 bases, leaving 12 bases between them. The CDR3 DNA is TGCAGTGCTATCGACCCTAGAGGCAATCAGCCCCAGCATTTT. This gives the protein CSAIDPRGNQPQHF.

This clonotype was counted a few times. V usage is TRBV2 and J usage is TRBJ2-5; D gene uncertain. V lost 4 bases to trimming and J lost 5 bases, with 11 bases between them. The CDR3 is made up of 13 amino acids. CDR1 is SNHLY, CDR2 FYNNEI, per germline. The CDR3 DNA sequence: TGTGCCAGCAGTGGGGCAGGTTGGGAGACCCAGTACTTC. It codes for CASSGAGWETQYF.

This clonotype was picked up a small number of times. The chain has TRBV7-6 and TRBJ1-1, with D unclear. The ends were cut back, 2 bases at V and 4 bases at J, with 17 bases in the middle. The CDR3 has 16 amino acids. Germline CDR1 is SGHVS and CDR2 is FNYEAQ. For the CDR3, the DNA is TGTGCCAGCAGCTTATTGTCTGGCGTTACTCCCACTGAAGCTTTCTTT. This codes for CASSLLSGVTPTEAFF.

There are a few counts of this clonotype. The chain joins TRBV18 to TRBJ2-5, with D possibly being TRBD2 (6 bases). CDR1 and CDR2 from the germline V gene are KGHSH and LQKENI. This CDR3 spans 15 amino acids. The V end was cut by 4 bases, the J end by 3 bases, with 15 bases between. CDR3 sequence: CASSLKGLAKETQYF. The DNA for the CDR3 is TGTGCCAGCTCACTAAAGGGGCTAGCGAAAGAGACCCAGTACTTC.

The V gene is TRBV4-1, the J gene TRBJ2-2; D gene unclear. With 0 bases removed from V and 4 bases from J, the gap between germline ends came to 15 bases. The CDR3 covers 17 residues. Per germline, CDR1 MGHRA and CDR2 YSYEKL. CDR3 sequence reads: CASSQELAFYGTGELFF. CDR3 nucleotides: TGCGCCAGCAGCCAAGAACTGGCATTTTACGGCACCGGGGAGCTGTTTTTT.

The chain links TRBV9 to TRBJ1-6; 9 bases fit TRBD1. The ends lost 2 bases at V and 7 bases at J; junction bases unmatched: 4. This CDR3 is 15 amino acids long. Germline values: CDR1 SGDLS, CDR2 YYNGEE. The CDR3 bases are TGTGCCAGCAGCGTGGGGGGGACAGGGAATTCACCCCTCCACTTT. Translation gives CASSVGGTGNSPLHF.

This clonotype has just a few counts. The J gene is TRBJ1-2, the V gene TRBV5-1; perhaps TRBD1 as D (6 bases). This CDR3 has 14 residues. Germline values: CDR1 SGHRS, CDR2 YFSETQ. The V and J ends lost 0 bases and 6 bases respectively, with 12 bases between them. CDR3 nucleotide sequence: TGCGCCAGCAGCTTGGTGGTTGGGGGGCATGGCTACACCTTC. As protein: CASSLVVGGHGYTF.

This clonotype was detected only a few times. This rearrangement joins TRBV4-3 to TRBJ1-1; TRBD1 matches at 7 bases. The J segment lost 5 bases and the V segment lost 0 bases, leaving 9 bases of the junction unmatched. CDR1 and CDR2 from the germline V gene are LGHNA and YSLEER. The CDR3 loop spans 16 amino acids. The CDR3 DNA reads TGCGCCAGCAGCCAAGAGAGGAGGGGGCGGTGGACTGAAGCTTTCTTT. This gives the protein CASSQERRGRWTEAFF.

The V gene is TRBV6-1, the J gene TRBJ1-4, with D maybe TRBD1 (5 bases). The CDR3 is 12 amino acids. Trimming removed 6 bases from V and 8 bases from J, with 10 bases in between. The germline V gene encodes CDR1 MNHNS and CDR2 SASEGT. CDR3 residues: CASRKGTEKLFF. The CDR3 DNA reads TGTGCCAGCAGAAAGGGGACGGAAAAACTGTTTTTT.

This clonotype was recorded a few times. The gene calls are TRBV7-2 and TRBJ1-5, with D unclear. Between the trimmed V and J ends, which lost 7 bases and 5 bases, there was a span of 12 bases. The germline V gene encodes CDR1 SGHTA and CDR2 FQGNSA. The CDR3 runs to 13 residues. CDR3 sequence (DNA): TGTGCCAGCACCCCGACAAAAGATCAGCCCCAGCATTTT. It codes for CASTPTKDQPQHF.

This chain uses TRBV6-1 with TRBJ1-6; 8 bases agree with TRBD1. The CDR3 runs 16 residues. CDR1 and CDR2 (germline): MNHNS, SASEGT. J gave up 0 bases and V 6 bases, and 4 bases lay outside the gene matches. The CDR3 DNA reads TGTGCCAGCAGAGCAACAGGGGGCTCCTATAATTCACCCCTCCACTTT. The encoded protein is CASRATGGSYNSPLHF.

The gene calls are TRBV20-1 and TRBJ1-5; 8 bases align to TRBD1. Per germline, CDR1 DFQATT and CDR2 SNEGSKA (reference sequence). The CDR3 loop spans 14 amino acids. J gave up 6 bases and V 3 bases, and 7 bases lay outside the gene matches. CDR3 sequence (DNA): TGCAGTGCTAGTCGAAATACAGGGGGTCAGCCCCAGCATTTT. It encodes CSASRNTGGQPQHF.

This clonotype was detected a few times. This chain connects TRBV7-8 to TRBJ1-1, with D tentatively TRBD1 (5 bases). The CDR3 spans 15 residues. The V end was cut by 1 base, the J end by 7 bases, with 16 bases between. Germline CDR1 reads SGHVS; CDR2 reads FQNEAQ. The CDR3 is CASSLVRRQGREAFF. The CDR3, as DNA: TGTGCCAGCAGCTTAGTTAGGCGTCAGGGACGTGAAGCTTTCTTT.

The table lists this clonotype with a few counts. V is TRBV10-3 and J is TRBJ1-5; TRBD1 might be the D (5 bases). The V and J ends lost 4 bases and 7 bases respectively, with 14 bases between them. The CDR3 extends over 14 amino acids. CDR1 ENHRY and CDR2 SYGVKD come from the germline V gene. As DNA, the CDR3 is TGTGCCATCAGTGGACTCAGGGCGGGCCAGCCCCAGCATTTT. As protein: CAISGLRAGQPQHF.

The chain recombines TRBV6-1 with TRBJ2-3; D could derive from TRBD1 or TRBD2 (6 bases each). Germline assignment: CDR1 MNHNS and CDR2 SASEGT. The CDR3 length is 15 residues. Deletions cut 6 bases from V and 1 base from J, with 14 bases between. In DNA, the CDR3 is TGTGCCAGCAGGCCCTCGGGGGCCCGCACAGATACGCAGTATTTT. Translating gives CASRPSGARTDTQYF.